Here is one T cell receptor (beta chain) with its context. This entry comes from a study of shared clonotypes between healthy human individuals. Germline V lookup: CDR1 SEHNR, CDR2 FQNEAQ (reference sequence). This CDR3 region has 13 residues. With 3 bases removed from V and 4 bases from J, the gap between germline ends came to 9 bases. The assay was immunoSEQ multiplex PCR, and TCRdb's table has in-frame clones only and misses some. The sample has 2 million to 2.5 million clones; 85% to 95% are singletons. The sequencing sample was made of naive CD4+ T cells from PBMCs. Subset indicated: CD45RA+ positively selected. The chain carries TRBV7-9 and TRBJ1-1; D unclear. The receptor comes from a man aged 18 to 29 in good health. Some clones in this sample may be carry-over from other donors' samples. CDR3 region: CASSFFTLTEAFF. The CDR3 DNA reads as TGTGCCAGCAGCTTCTTTACCCTCACTGAAGCTTTCTTT.